These 21 T cell receptor beta chains came from one sample sequenced in a study of shared clonotypes between healthy human individuals. CD8 cells classed as naive were CD45RO-negative and positively selected for CCR7, excluding terminally differentiated effector memory CD45RA+ cells. TCRdb's copy holds only in-frame clones and misses some; the assay was immunoSEQ multiplex PCR. The top ten hold under 1.5% of the sample, which has roughly 2,000,000 clones, around 96% seen once. The specimen sequenced was naive CD8+ T cells sorted from blood. The receptors originated from a man aged 18 to 29 in good health.

Of note for this clone: The same CDR3 arises from other DNA sequences in this sample as well. This sequence joins TRBV4-1 and TRBJ2-7, with no clear D. CDR1 is MGHRA, CDR2 YSYEKL, per germline. This CDR3 region has 15 residues. V was trimmed by 3 bases and J by 1 base, leaving 13 bases between them. In nucleotides, the CDR3 is TGCGCCAGCAGCCACCGGAAGACGGGTTCCTACGAGCAGTACTTC. Residues: CASSHRKTGSYEQYF.

The rearrangement links TRBV29-1 to TRBJ2-1, with 8 bases aligning to TRBD2. V lost 6 bases to trimming and J lost 0 bases; unmatched junction nucleotides: 10. The CDR3 is 16 residues long. Germline V gene sequence: CDR1 SQVTM, CDR2 ANQGSEA. The chain's CDR3 is CSVRGRSGGSYNEQFF. The CDR3 coding sequence is TGCAGCGTCCGAGGTAGGAGCGGGGGCTCCTACAATGAGCAGTTCTTC.

The chain uses TRBV15 and TRBJ1-2; perhaps TRBD1 as D (6 bases). V lost 0 bases to trimming and J lost 4 bases, with 15 bases between them. From germline, CDR1 is LNHNV and CDR2 YYDKDF (reference sequence). CDR3 length: 16 residues. CDR3 coding DNA: TGTGCCACCAGCAGAGATAGGACAGCCACCCCCTATGGCTACACCTTC. Translating it yields CATSRDRTATPYGYTF. Full variable domain (missing parts from reference TRBV15 and TRBJ1-2): DAMVIQNPRYQVTQFGKPVTLSCSQTLNHNVMYWYQQKSSQAPKLLFHYYDKDFNNEADTPDNFQSRRPNTSFCFLDIRSPGLGDTAMYLCATSRDRTATPYGYTFGSGTRLTVV.

The chain couples TRBV7-9 to TRBJ1-1, with D hard to call. CDR1 and CDR2 (germline): SEHNR, FQNEAQ (reference sequence). V was cut by 1 base and J by 4 bases, with 13 bases left in between. The CDR3 covers 15 residues. The CDR3 region is CASSLGVGYRTEAFF. CDR3 bases: TGTGCCAGCAGCTTAGGAGTGGGGTACCGCACTGAAGCTTTCTTT. The whole variable domain, remainder taken from reference TRBV7-9 and TRBJ1-1, is DTGVSQNPRHKITKRGQNVTFRCDPISEHNRLYWYRQTLGQGPEFLTYFQNEAQLEKSRLLSDRFSAERPKGSFSTLEIQRTEQGDSAMYLCASSLGVGYRTEAFFGQGTRLTVV.

V usage is TRBV5-1 and J usage is TRBJ1-1, with D perhaps matching TRBD1 (6 bases). Trimming took 2 bases from V and 6 from J, leaving 11 bases between them. Germline V gene lookup returns CDR1 SGHRS and CDR2 YFSETQ. The CDR3 spans 13 residues. CDR3 amino acids: CASSFTGGSEAFF. CDR3 coding DNA: TGCGCCAGCAGCTTCACCGGGGGCTCTGAAGCTTTCTTT.

CDR3 nucleotide sequence: TGTGCCAGCAGCCCAGGAGGGCGGGCTGAAGCTTTCTTT. It encodes CASSPGGRAEAFF. This rearrangement joins TRBV9 to TRBJ1-1; D remains unclear. The CDR3 loop spans 13 amino acids. Trimming removed 4 bases at V and 6 bases at J, with 13 bases between. The germline V gene encodes CDR1 SGDLS and CDR2 YYNGEE. The whole variable domain, filled in from reference TRBV9 and TRBJ1-1, reads DSGVTQTPKHLITATGQRVTLRCSPRSGDLSVYWYQQSLDQGLQFLIQYYNGEERAKGNILERFSAQQFPDLHSELNLSSLELGDSALYFCASSPGGRAEAFFGQGTRLTVV.

The V and J genes are TRBV5-4 and TRBJ1-2, with D maybe TRBD1 (6 bases). The CDR3 extends over 14 amino acids. CDR1 and CDR2 (germline): SGHNT, YYREEE (reference sequence). Between the trimmed V and J ends, which lost 4 bases and 6 bases, there was a span of 16 bases. Written as DNA, the CDR3 is TGTGCCAGCAGCCCCCTGTTGGGGGCTCATGGCTACACCTTC. Translation: CASSPLLGAHGYTF. The full variable domain, rest sourced from reference TRBV5-4 and TRBJ1-2, is ETGVTQSPTHLIKTRGQQVTLRCSSQSGHNTVSWYQQALGQGPQFIFQYYREEENGRGNFPPRFSGLQFPNYSSELNVNALELDDSALYLCASSPLLGAHGYTFGSGTRLTVV.

The rearrangement joins TRBV6-5 to TRBJ2-7, with D perhaps TRBD1 (5 bases). Germline V gene sequence: CDR1 MNHEY, CDR2 SVGAGI. The CDR3 runs 14 residues. Trimming took 4 bases from V and 6 from J, leaving 16 bases between them. This CDR3 is CASSLSQGLSEQYF. The CDR3 region has the DNA TGTGCCAGCAGTTTGTCCCAGGGTTTGAGCGAGCAGTACTTC.

This clone was counted once. The chain uses TRBV1 and TRBJ1-2; the table's TRBD1 call for D was not verified on the DNA. TRBV1 is shown as a pseudogene. The CDR3 covers 16 residues. This CDR3 reads CTSSQVGQGKGYGYTF. The CDR3 nucleotides are TGCACCAGCAGCCAAGTGGGACAGGGGAAGGGCTATGGCTACACCTTC.

The V call is TRBV12-5, the J call TRBJ2-7, with D perhaps matching TRBD1 (6 bases). The CDR3 runs to 16 residues. CDR1 LGHNT and CDR2 FRNRAP come from the germline V gene. V lost 4 bases, J lost 0 bases, and 16 bases lay in between. CDR3 nucleotide sequence: TGTGCTAGTGGTTCCCCCGACAGGAGCCTCTCCTACGAGCAGTACTTC. Its translation is CASGSPDRSLSYEQYF.

The genes are TRBV2 and TRBJ1-4; D is unclear. The length of the CDR3 is 14 residues. V lost 3 bases and J lost 4, with 9 bases in between. Germline assignment: CDR1 SNHLY and CDR2 FYNNEI. CDR3 amino acids: CASSDPNLNEKLFF. The CDR3 nucleotides are TGTGCCAGCAGTGATCCAAATCTTAATGAAAAACTGTTTTTT.

The chain has TRBV6-6 and TRBJ2-5; D remains unclear. Germline lookup yields CDR1 MNHNY and CDR2 SVGAGI (reference sequence). V gave up 6 bases and J gave up 2 bases, with 19 bases separating them. This CDR3 spans 16 amino acids. In DNA, the CDR3 is TGTGCCAGCAGCCTCCTCGGTGGGGATAGTCAAGAGACCCAGTACTTC. Translated: CASSLLGGDSQETQYF.

This sequence joins TRBV2 and TRBJ1-1; D is uncertain. V shed 9 bases and J shed 0 bases, with 11 bases lying between them. Germline V CDR1 and CDR2: SNHLY, FYNNEI. The CDR3 has 13 residues. This chain's CDR3 is CASAETLNTEAFF. CDR3 nucleotide sequence: TGTGCCAGTGCGGAGACTTTGAACACTGAAGCTTTCTTT.

The chain combines TRBV19 with TRBJ2-1, with 7 bases aligning to TRBD1. Losses at the gene ends were 6 bases for V and 10 bases for J; bases not matched to a gene: 12. The CDR3 sequence is 14 residues long. CDR1 and CDR2 from the germline V gene are LNHDA and SQIVND (reference sequence). CDR3 coding DNA: TGTGCCAGTAGCCGACAGGGTGGGCAAGGGGAGCAGTTCTTC. Translation gives CASSRQGGQGEQFF.

The J gene is TRBJ2-7, the V gene TRBV11-2; no reliable D call. CDR3 length equals 13 residues. V lost 1 base to trimming and J lost 0 bases, with 4 bases between them. CDR1 is SGHAT and CDR2 is FQNNGV in the germline V gene. CDR3 loop: CASSLALSYEQYF. Written as DNA, the CDR3 is TGTGCCAGCAGCTTAGCCCTCTCCTACGAGCAGTACTTC. Supplemented by reference TRBV11-2 and TRBJ2-7, the full variable domain reads EAGVAQSPRYKIIEKRQSVAFWCNPISGHATLYWYQQILGQGPKLLIQFQNNGVVDDSQLPKDRFSAERLKGVDSTLKIQPAKLEDSAVYLCASSLALSYEQYFGPGTRLTVT.

The chain links TRBV7-2 to TRBJ2-7; 13 positions agree with TRBD2. The CDR3 is 18 amino acids. CDR1 is SGHTA and CDR2 is FQGNSA in the germline V gene. V shed 5 bases and J 1 base; nucleotides not matched to a gene: 11. Written as DNA, the CDR3 is TGTGCCAGCAGCCCAGGACTAGCGGGAGTTATAGGATCCTACGAGCAGTACTTC. Translated, it gives CASSPGLAGVIGSYEQYF.

The J gene is TRBJ1-4, the V gene TRBV30; no definite D call. Germline V gene sequence: CDR1 GTSNPN, CDR2 SVGIG (reference sequence). V was shortened by 2 bases and J by 0 bases, with 4 bases between the two germline ends. There are 13 residues in the CDR3. The CDR3 region is CAWSSATNEKLFF. The CDR3 nucleotides are TGTGCCTGGAGTTCTGCAACTAATGAAAAACTGTTTTTT. The full variable domain, rest sourced from reference TRBV30 and TRBJ1-4, is SQTIHQWPATLVQPVGSPLSLECTVEGTSNPNLYWYRQAAGRGLQLLFYSVGIGQISSEVPQNLSASRPQDRQFILSSKKLLLSDSGFYLCAWSSATNEKLFFGSGTQLSVL.

The chain carries TRBV10-1 and TRBJ2-1, with 7 bases that match TRBD2. The V and J ends lost 2 bases and 6 bases, in that order; junction bases with no gene match: 4. Per the germline V gene, CDR1 is WNHNN and CDR2 is SYGVQD (reference sequence). CDR3 length: 14 residues. In DNA form, the CDR3 reads TGCGCCAGCAGTGAGGGGGCTAGCGGCAATGAGCAGTTCTTC. Protein: CASSEGASGNEQFF.

The chain links TRBV7-9 to TRBJ2-5, with D perhaps TRBD2 (6 bases). The V gene's germline CDR1 is SEHNR and CDR2 FQNEAQ (reference sequence). This CDR3 is 16 amino acids long. The V gene lost 1 base and the J gene lost 2 bases, with 14 bases spanning the gap. The CDR3 protein is CASSLVGGVTQETQYF. The CDR3 DNA is TGTGCCAGCAGCTTAGTAGGCGGGGTCACTCAAGAGACCCAGTACTTC.

A remark on this clone: The junction departs from the called germline gene at one end, perhaps through a read error. The chain carries TRBV4-3 and TRBJ1-4; tentatively, D is TRBD1 (5 bases). The CDR3 has 15 amino acids. In germline, CDR1 is LGHNA, CDR2 YSLEER. CDR3 loop: CASRQTVATNEKLFF. DNA of the CDR3: TGCGCCAGCCGCCAGACAGTCGCAACTAATGAAAAACTGTTTTTT.

The chain uses TRBV29-1 and TRBJ2-1, with TRBD2 as a possible D gene (5 bases). The germline CDR1 and CDR2 sequences are SQVTM and ANQGSEA. Trimming shortened V by 2 bases and J by 4 bases, and 12 bases separated the two germline ends. The CDR3 length is 14 residues. For the CDR3, the DNA is TGCAGCGTTGAACGGTACGGGGAGTACAATGAGCAGTTCTTC. Protein sequence: CSVERYGEYNEQFF.